Reported below is one T cell receptor (beta chain). The sample originates from a study of early T cells in non-severe SARS-CoV-2 infection. Background on the study: Investigators sequenced bulk RNA drawn from unsorted whole blood, and chains remained unpaired.

CDR3 length equals 14 residues. The ends were cut back, 0 bases at V and 2 bases at J, with 10 bases in the middle. Germline V gives CDR1 DFQATT, CDR2 SNEGSKA (reference sequence). Individually, cDNA molecules had unique molecular identifiers attached to them. TCRdb re-derived calls from the 5' RACE reads in MiXCR, one entry per CDR3 protein. The table lists some 77,000 distinct CDR3 sequences, approximately 16% of them singletons. Sequenced: whole blood. This TCR came from an adult who was a healthcare worker with PCR-confirmed SARS-CoV-2 infection or an uninfected control (not recorded which). J is TRBJ2-5 and V is TRBV20-1, with a weak D call TRBD2 (5 bases). CDR3 sequence reads: CSARDEGQQETQYF. CDR3 in DNA: TGCAGTGCTAGAGATGAGGGTCAGCAAGAGACCCAGTACTTC.